Listed here is a single T cell receptor beta chain. The antigen remains undetermined. Two-round multiplex PCR on genomic DNA was the method by which TCR beta CDR3 was amplified. First-round PCR used primers specific to each TRBV and TRBJ gene. TCRdb re-called the multiplex PCR reads with MiXCR, one entry per CDR3 protein. The sample lists 20,000 to 25,000 distinct CDR3 sequences, 30% to 45% occurring once. This sample is drawn from a study of prognosis after radiotherapy for stage I lung cancer. V lost 5 bases, J lost 7 bases, and 12 bases stayed unmatched. The length of the CDR3 is 15 residues. The germline gives CDR1 SGHTA, CDR2 FQGNSA. Points from the study as a whole: Determination of whether the expanded TCR clones were tumor-specific was not performed.

The rearrangement uses TRBV7-2 and TRBJ2-7, with 9 positions matching TRBD2. The source material was PBMCs, sampled before or after stereotactic body radiation therapy (not recorded which). The sequence was obtained from a donor aged 50 or older with non-small cell lung cancer. CDR3: CASSPARLAGKEQYF. The CDR3 DNA sequence: TGTGCCAGCAGCCCGGCGCGGCTAGCGGGGAAGGAGCAGTACTTC. Filled out from reference TRBV7-2 and TRBJ2-7, the complete variable domain reads GAGVSQSPSNKVTEKGKDVELRCDPISGHTALYWYRQSLGQGLEFLIYFQGNSAPDKSGLPSDRFSAERTGGSVSTLTIQRTQQEDSAVYLCASSPARLAGKEQYFGPGTRLTVT.